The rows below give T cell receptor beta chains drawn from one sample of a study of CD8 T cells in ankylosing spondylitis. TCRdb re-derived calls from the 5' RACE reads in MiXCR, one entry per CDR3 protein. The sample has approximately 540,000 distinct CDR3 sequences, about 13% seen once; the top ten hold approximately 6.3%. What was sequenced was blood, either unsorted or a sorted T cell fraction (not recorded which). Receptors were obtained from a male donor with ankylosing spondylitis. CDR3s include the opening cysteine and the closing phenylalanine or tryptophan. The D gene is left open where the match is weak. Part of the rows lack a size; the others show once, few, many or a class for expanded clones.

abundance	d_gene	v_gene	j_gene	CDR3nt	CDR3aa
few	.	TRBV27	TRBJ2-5	TGTGCCAGCAGTTTCAATACTCAAGAGACCCAGTACTTC	CASSFNTQETQYF
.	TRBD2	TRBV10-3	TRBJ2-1	TGTGCCATCAGTGAGGCTAGCGGGAGAACGGGGGAGCAGTTCTTC	CAISEASGRTGEQFF
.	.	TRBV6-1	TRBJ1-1	TGTGCCAGCAGTCTAGGGGACTGGAGTGAAGCTTTCTTT	CASSLGDWSEAFF
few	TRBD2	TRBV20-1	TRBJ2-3	TGCAGTGCTAGAGGGACTAGCGGGTACACAGATACGCAGTATTTT	CSARGTSGYTDTQYF
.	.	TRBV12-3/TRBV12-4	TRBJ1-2	TGTGCCAGCAGTTTAATCACAGGGTTGGGTAACTATGGCTACACCTTC	CASSLITGLGNYGYTF
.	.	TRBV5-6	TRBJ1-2	TGTGCCAGCAGCTTCATACAGGGCGAGGGCTACACCTTC	CASSFIQGEGYTF
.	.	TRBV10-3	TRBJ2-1	TGTGCCATCAGTGCTAGGTCTACCTACAATGAGCAGTTCTTC	CAISARSTYNEQFF
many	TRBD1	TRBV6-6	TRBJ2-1	TGTGCCAGCAGTTGGACAGGGGGGAATGAGCAGTTCTTC	CASSWTGGNEQFF
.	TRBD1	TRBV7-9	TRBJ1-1	TGTGCCAGCAGGGCGACAGGGTTCATGAACACTGAAGCTTTCTTT	CASRATGFMNTEAFF
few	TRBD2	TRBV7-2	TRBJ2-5	TGTGCCAGCAGCTTAGAAGCGGGAGAGGAGACCCAGTACTTC	CASSLEAGEETQYF
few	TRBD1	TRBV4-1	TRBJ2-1	TGCGCCAGCAGCCGAGGACAGGTAGGCGATGAGCAGTTCTTC	CASSRGQVGDEQFF
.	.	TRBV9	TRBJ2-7	TGTGCCAGCAGCGGGCCCTTGGCTCCCCGGGGCGAGCAGTACTTC	CASSGPLAPRGEQYF
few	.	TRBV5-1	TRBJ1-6	TGCGCCAGCAGCTTCCAACCATTTGGAGATAATTCACCCCTCCACTTT	CASSFQPFGDNSPLHF
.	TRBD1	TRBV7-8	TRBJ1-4	TGTGCCAGCAGCGCGGACAGGGCGGTAAAACTGTTTTTT	CASSADRAVKLFF
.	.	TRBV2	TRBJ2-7	TGTGCCAGCAGACAGGAGGCCTACGAGCAGTACTTC	CASRQEAYEQYF
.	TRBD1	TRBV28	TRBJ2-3	TGTGCCAGCAGACAACAGGGGAGCACAGATACGCAGTATTTT	CASRQQGSTDTQYF
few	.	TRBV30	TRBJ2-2	TGTGCCTGGAGTATCGAAGGACTCACCGGGGAGCTGTTTTTT	CAWSIEGLTGELFF
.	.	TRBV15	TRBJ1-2	TGTGCCACCAGCGCCCTTAATGGCAGGAACTATGGCTACACCTTC	CATSALNGRNYGYTF